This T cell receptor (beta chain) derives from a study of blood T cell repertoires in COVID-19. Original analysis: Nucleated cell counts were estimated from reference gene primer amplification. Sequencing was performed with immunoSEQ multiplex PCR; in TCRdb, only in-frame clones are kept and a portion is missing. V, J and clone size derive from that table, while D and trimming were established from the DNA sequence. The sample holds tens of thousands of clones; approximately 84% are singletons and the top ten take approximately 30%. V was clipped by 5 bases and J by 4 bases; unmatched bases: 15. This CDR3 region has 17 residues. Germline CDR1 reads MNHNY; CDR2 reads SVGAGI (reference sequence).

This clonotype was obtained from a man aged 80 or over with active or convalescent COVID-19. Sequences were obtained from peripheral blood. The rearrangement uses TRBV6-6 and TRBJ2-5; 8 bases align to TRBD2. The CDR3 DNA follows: TGTGCCAGCAGTCATGGGGGTAGCGGGGAGCCACGAGAGACCCAGTACTTC. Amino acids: CASSHGGSGEPRETQYF.